This T cell receptor beta chain was found in a study of early T cells in non-severe SARS-CoV-2 infection. About the research overall: The sequenced material was bulk RNA from unsorted whole blood, and its chains were unpaired. Notes on the study in general: The study's VDJdb matching favored anti-spike CD8 responses and missed private and CD4 specificities.

Each single cDNA molecule received a unique molecular identifier. MiXCR, run by TCRdb on the 5' RACE reads, gives a single entry per CDR3 protein. This table holds 27,000 or so distinct CDR3 sequences, around 3% found once. In this sample, this clonotype turned up many times. Its antigen is currently unknown. The TCR sequence derives from an adult who was a healthcare worker with PCR-confirmed SARS-CoV-2 infection or an uninfected control (not recorded which). Sequenced: whole blood.

CDR3 sequence (DNA): TGTGCCAGCAGCCGCGACAGGGTGGTTACCGGGGAGCTGTTTTTT. Protein product: CASSRDRVVTGELFF. The chain couples TRBV7-8 to TRBJ2-2; 7 bases are shared with TRBD1. CDR1 and CDR2 from the germline V gene are SGHVS and FQNEAQ. The CDR3 spans 15 residues. The V gene end was trimmed by 5 bases and the J gene end by 5 bases; junction bases not matched to a gene: 8.